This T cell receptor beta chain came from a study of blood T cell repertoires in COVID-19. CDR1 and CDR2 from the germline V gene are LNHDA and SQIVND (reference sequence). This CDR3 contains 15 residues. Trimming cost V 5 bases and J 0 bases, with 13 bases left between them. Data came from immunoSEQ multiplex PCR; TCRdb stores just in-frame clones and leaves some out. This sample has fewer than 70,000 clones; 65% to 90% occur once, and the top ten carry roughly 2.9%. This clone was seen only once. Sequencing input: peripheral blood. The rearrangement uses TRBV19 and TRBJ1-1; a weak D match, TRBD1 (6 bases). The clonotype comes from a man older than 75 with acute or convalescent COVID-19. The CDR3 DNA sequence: TGTGCCAGTAGTCCCAGGACAGTTTTGAACACTGAAGCTTTCTTT. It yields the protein CASSPRTVLNTEAFF.